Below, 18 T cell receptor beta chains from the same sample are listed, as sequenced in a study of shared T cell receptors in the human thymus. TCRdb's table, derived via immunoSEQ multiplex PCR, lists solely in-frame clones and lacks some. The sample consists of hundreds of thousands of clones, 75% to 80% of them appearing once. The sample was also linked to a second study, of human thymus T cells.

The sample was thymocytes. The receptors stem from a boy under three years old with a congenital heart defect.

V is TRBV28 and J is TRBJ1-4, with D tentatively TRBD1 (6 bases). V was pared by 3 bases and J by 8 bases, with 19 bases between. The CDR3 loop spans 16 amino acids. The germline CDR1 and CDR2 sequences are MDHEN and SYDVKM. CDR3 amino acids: CASSFPWGGGNEKLFF. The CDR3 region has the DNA TGTGCCAGCAGTTTCCCCTGGGGAGGGGGAAACGAAAAACTGTTTTTT.

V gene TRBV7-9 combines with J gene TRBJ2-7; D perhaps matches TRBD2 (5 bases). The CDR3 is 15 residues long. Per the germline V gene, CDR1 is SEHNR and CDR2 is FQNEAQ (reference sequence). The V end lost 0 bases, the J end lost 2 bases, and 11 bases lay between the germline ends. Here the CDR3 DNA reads TGTGCCAGCAGCTTAGCGGGAGCCGGTACCTACGAGCAGTACTTC. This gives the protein CASSLAGAGTYEQYF.

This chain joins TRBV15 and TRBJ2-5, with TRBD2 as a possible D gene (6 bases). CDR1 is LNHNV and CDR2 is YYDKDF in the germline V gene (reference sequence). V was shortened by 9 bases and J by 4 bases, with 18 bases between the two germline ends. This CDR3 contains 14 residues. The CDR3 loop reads CATRGWASPETQYF. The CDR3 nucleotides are TGTGCCACTCGGGGGTGGGCTAGCCCAGAGACCCAGTACTTC.

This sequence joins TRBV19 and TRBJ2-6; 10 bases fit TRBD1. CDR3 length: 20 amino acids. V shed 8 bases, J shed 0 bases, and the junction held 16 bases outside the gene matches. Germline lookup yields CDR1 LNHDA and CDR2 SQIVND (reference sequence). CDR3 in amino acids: CASGQKRPGTGDSGANVLTF. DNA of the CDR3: TGTGCCAGTGGTCAAAAACGACCCGGGACAGGGGACTCTGGGGCCAACGTCCTGACTTTC.

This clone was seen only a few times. The CDR3, as DNA: TGCGCCAGCAGCCAAGGTCCCTTCAGGGGCTCCAGAAACACCATATATTTT. It codes for CASSQGPFRGSRNTIYF. The V gene is TRBV4-3, the J gene TRBJ1-3, with D perhaps TRBD1 (6 bases). Germline V lookup: CDR1 LGHNA, CDR2 YSLEER. V lost 1 base to trimming and J lost 5 bases, with 18 bases between them. The CDR3 consists of 17 residues.

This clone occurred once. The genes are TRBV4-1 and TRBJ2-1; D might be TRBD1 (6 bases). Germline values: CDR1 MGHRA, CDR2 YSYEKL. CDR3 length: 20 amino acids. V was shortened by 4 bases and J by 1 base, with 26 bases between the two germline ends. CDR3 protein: CASSPYTGQRPRGSYNEQFF. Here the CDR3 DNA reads TGCGCCAGCAGCCCCTATACGGGACAAAGACCCCGTGGGTCCTACAATGAGCAGTTCTTC.

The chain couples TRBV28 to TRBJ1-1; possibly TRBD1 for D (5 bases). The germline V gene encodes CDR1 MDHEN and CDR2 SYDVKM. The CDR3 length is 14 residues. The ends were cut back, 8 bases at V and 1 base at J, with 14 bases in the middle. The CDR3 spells CASGIGVRNTEAFF. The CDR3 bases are TGTGCCAGCGGAATAGGGGTCAGGAACACTGAAGCTTTCTTT.

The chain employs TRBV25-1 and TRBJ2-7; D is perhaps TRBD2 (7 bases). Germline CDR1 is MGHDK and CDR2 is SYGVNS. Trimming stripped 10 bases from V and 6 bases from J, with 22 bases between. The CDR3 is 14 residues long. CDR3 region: CATRRGGLLLEQYF. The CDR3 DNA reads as TGTGCCACCCGGAGAGGGGGACTACTACTCGAGCAGTACTTC.

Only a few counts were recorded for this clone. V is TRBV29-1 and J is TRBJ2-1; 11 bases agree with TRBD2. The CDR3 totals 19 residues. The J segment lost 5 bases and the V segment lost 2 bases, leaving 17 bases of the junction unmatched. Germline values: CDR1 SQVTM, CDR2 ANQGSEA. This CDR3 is CSVESCESTSGIGDNEQFF. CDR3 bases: TGCAGCGTTGAATCCTGTGAGTCGACTAGCGGGATCGGGGACAATGAGCAGTTCTTC.

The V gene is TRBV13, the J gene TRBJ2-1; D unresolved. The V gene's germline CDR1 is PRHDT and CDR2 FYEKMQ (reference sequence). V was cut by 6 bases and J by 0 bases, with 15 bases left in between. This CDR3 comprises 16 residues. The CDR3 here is CASSQPSQSSYNEQFF. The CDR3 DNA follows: TGTGCCAGCAGTCAACCTAGTCAAAGCTCCTACAATGAGCAGTTCTTC.

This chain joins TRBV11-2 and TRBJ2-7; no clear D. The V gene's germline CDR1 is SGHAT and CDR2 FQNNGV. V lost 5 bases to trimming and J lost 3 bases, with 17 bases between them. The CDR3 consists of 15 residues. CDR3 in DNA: TGTGCCAGCAGCCCGGGTCATGACCCCATCTACGAGCAGTACTTC. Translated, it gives CASSPGHDPIYEQYF.

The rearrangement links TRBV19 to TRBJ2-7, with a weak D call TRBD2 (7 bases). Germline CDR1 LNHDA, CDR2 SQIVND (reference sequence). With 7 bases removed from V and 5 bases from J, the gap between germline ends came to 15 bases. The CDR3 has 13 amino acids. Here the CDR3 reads CASKGGRGDEQYF. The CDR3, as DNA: TGTGCCAGTAAGGGGGGGCGCGGCGACGAGCAGTACTTC.

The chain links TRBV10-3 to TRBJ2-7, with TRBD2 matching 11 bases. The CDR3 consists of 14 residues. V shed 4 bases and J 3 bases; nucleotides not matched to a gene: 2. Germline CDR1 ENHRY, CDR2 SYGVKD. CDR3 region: CAISGGTSGYEQYF. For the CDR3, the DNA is TGTGCCATCAGTGGAGGGACTAGCGGCTACGAGCAGTACTTC.

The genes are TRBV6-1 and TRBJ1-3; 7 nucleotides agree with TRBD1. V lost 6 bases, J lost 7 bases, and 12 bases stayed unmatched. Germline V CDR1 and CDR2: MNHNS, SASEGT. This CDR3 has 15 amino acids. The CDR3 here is CASSQTGLRGNTIYF. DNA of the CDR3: TGTGCCAGCAGCCAGACAGGGCTTAGGGGGAACACCATATATTTT.

The CDR3 region has the DNA TGTGCCAGCAGTATGGGACAGTCTAGTGGAAACACCATATATTTT. Amino acid sequence: CASSMGQSSGNTIYF. The chain links TRBV27 to TRBJ1-3; 7 positions match TRBD1. V lost 5 bases to trimming and J lost 3 bases; unmatched junction nucleotides: 7. CDR1 is MNHEY and CDR2 is SMNVEV in the germline V gene (reference sequence). The CDR3 loop spans 15 amino acids.

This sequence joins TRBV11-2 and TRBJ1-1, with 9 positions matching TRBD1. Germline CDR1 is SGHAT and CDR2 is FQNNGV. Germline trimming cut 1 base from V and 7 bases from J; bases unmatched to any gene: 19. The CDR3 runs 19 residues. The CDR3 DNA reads TGTGCCAGCAGCTTAGCCCCGACATCAGACAGGGGGGAGGGGGATGAAGCTTTCTTT. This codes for CASSLAPTSDRGEGDEAFF.

The CDR3, as DNA: TGTGCCAGCAGTCGGACACCTTACAATGAGCAGTTCTTC. Translation gives CASSRTPYNEQFF. J is TRBJ2-1 and V is TRBV2; perhaps TRBD1 as D (5 bases). Germline V lookup: CDR1 SNHLY, CDR2 FYNNEI. V was clipped by 5 bases and J by 4 bases, with 9 bases between them. The CDR3 is 13 residues long.

The CDR3 loop is CASSLASPPNEQFF. The CDR3 DNA reads as TGCGCCAGCAGCTTGGCCTCTCCCCCCAATGAGCAGTTCTTC. V usage is TRBV5-1 and J usage is TRBJ2-1; D is unclear. Trimming stripped 0 bases from V and 6 bases from J, with 10 bases between. The length of the CDR3 is 14 residues. Germline assignment: CDR1 SGHRS and CDR2 YFSETQ.